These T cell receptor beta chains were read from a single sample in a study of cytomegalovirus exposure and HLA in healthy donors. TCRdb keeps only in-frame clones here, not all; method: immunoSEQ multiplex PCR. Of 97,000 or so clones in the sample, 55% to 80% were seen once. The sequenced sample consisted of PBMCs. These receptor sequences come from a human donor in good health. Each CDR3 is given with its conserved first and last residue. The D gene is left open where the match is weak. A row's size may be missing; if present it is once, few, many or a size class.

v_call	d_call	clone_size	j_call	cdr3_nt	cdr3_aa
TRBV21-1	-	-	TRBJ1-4	TGTGCCAGCAGCACCCGGGGTAAGGGGGCTCGTGTTGAAAAACTGTTTTTT	CASSTRGKGARVEKLFF
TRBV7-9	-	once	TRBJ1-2	TGTGCCAGCAGTTTAACAGGAAGGAATGGCTACACCTTC	CASSLTGRNGYTF
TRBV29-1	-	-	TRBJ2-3	TGCAGCGTTGCTCAGGCCGGCACAGATACGCAGTATTTT	CSVAQAGTDTQYF
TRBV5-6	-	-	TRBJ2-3	TGTGCCAGCAGCTTGATCTGGGAGCGTACCACAGATACGCAGTATTTT	CASSLIWERTTDTQYF
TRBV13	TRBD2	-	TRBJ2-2	TGTGCCAGCAGCTTACTTGGGCAGCGGGAGCCGACGGGTCACGGGGAGCTGTTTTTT	CASSLLGQREPTGHGELFF
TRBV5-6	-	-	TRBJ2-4	TGTGCCGGCAGCTTGGTGGGGACAAAGAACATTCAGTACTTC	CAGSLVGTKNIQYF
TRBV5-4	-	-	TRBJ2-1	TGTGCCAGCAGCTCCCGGGACAAATACAATGAGCAGTTCTTC	CASSSRDKYNEQFF
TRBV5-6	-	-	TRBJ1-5	TGTGCCAGCAGCCACTACCCGAATCAGCCCCAGCATTTT	CASSHYPNQPQHF
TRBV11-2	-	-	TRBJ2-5	TGTGCCAGCAGCTCTTGGACACCCCAAGAGACCCAGTACTTC	CASSSWTPQETQYF
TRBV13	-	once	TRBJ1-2	TGTGCCAGCAGCTTAGACGGAGTTTATGGCTACACCTTC	CASSLDGVYGYTF
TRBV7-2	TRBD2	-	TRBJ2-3	TGTGCCAGCAGCCTCACGCGTGGGACTAGCGGGAGTAAGCAGTATTTT	CASSLTRGTSGSKQYF
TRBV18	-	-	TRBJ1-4	TGTGCCAGCTCACCGTCCAGGGGAACGAATGAAAAACTGTTTTTT	CASSPSRGTNEKLFF
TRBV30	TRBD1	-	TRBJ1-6	TGTGCCTGGAGGGACAAACAGGGGGCCAATTCACCCCTCCACTTT	CAWRDKQGANSPLHF
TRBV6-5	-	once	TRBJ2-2	TGTGCCAGCAGTTCCGGGATAGAGAACACCGGGGAGCTGTTTTTT	CASSSGIENTGELFF
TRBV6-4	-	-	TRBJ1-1	TGTGCCAGCAGTGTGGGGGGACGGACGAACACTGAAGCTTTCTTT	CASSVGGRTNTEAFF
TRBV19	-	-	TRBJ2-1	TGTGCCAGTAGTATAGATTTCTGGGACACCGAGCAGTTCTTC	CASSIDFWDTEQFF
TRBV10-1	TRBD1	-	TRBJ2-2	TGCGCCAGCAGTGGAACGCAGGGACAGGGGAACACCGGGGAGCTGTTTTTT	CASSGTQGQGNTGELFF
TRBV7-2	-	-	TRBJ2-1	TGTGCCAGCAGCTTCTTAGGACGGAGCGGCGATGAGCAGTTCTTC	CASSFLGRSGDEQFF
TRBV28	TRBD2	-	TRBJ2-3	TGTGCCAGCCGACTAGCGGGATCGCGAGATACGCAGTATTTT	CASRLAGSRDTQYF
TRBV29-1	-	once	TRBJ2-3	TGCAGCGTTGACCAGGGAAATACGCAGTATTTT	CSVDQGNTQYF